Reported below is one TCR beta chain. The antigen is undetermined. The sample belongs to a study of T cell repertoires in cytomegalovirus infection. The trim removed 6 bases at V and 2 bases at J, leaving 10 bases unmatched. This CDR3 region has 16 residues. The germline V gene encodes CDR1 MNHEY and CDR2 SVGEGT. TCRdb re-derived calls from the reads in MiXCR, one entry per CDR3 protein. The sample lists over 25,000 distinct CDR3 sequences, 19% occurring once. The gene calls are TRBV6-2 or TRBV6-3 and TRBJ2-3; TRBD1 agrees at 8 bases. The material sequenced was CD8+ T cells from cultured PBMCs, taken from culture after CMV antigen stimulation. The sequence was collected from a human donor in good health (CMV status not recorded). Some clones in this sample may be carry-over from other donors' samples. CDR3 sequence (DNA): TGTGCCAGCAGCAACGACAGGGGAAAAAACACAGATACGCAGTATTTT. Amino acids: CASSNDRGKNTDTQYF.